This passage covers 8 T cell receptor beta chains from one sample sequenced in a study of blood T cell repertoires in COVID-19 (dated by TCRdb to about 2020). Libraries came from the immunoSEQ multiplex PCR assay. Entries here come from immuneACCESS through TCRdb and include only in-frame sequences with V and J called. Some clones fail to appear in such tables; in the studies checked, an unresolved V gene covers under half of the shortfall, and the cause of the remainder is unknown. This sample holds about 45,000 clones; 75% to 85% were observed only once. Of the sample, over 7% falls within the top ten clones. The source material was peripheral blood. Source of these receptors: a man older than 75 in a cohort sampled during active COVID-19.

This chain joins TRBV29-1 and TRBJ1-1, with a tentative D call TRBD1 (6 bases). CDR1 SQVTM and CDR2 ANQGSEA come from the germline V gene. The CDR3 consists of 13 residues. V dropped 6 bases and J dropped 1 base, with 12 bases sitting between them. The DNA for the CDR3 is TGCAGCGTCGTACAGGGTACGAACACTGAAGCTTTCTTT. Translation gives CSVVQGTNTEAFF. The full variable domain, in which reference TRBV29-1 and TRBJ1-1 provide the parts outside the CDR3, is SAVISQKPSRDICQRGTSLTIQCQVDSQVTMMFWYRQQPGQSLTLIATANQGSEATYESGFVIDKFPISRPNLTFSTLTVSNMSPEDSSIYLCSVVQGTNTEAFFGQGTRLTVV.

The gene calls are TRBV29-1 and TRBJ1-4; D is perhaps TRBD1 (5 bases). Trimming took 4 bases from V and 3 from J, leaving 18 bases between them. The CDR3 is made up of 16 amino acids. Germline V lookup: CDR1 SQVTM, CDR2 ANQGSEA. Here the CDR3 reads CSVAIFEGAPNEKLFF. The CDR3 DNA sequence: TGCAGCGTTGCGATCTTCGAAGGGGCACCTAATGAAAAACTGTTTTTT.

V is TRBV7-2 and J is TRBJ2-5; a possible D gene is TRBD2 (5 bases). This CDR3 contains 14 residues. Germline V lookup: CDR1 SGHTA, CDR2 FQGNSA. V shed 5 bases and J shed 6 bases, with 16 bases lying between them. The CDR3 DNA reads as TGTGCCAGCAGCCCCCCTTCGGAGGTGCAGACCCAGTACTTC. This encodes CASSPPSEVQTQYF.

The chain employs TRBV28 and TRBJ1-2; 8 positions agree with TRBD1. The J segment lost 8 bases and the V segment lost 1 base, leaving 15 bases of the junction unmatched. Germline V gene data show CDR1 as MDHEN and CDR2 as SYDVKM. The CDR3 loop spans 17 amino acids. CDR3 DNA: TGTGCCAGCAGTTTATTCTTTTACCGGACAGGGCGGGAGGGCTACACCTTC. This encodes CASSLFFYRTGREGYTF.

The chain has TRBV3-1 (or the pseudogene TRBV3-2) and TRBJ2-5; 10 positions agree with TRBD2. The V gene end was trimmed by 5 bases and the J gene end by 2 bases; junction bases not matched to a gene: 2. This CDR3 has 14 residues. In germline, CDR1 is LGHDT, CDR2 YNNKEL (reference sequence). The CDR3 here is CASSLAGGQETQYF. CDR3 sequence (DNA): TGTGCCAGCAGCTTAGCGGGGGGACAAGAGACCCAGTACTTC.

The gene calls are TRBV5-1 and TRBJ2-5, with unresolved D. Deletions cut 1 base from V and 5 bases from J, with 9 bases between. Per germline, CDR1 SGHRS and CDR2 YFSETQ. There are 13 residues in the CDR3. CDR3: CASSLFLDETQYF. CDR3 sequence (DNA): TGCGCCAGCAGCTTGTTCCTAGACGAGACCCAGTACTTC.

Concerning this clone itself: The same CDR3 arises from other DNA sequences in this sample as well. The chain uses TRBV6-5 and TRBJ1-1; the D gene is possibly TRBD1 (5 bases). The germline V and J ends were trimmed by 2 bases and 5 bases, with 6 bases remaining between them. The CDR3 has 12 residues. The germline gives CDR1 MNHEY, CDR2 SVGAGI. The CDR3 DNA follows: TGTGCCAGCAGTTACGGGGGGACTGAAGCTTTCTTT. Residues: CASSYGGTEAFF.

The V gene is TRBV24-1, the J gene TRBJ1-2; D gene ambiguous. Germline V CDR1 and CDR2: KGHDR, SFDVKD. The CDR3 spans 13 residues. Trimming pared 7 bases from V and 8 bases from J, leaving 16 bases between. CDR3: CATSSIARSGYTF. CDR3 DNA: TGTGCCACCAGCTCCATCGCGCGGTCCGGCTACACCTTC.